The 20 T cell receptor beta chains given below trace back to one sample, sequenced in a study of T-cell reconstitution after alpha-beta-depleted transplantation in children. The TCRbeta library was prepared with unique molecular identifiers. TCRdb re-called the PCR reads through MiXCR, storing one row per CDR3 protein. The table includes more than 550,000 distinct CDR3 sequences, roughly 10% detected once. Sequenced here: PBMCs from the stem cell graft donor, sampled from the stem cell graft. These receptors all come from a human donor who donated a stem cell graft to a child with acute myeloid leukemia.

This clonotype was seen only a few times. The V gene is TRBV29-1, the J gene TRBJ2-4, with D unresolved. Per germline, CDR1 SQVTM and CDR2 ANQGSEA. The V gene lost 4 bases and the J gene lost 7 bases, with 11 bases spanning the gap. The CDR3 sequence is 12 residues long. The CDR3 coding sequence is TGCAGCGTTGTCTCCAGCCAGAACATTCAGTACTTC. Encoded protein: CSVVSSQNIQYF.

This clonotype was detected many times. The rearrangement uses TRBV27 and TRBJ2-7; D is uncertain. Germline-derived CDR1 and CDR2 are MNHEY and SMNVEV (reference sequence). V lost 5 bases and J lost 0, with 8 bases in between. CDR3 size: 13 residues. CDR3 DNA sequence: TGTGCCAGCAGTCCCGCGCCCTCCTACGAGCAGTACTTC. It translates to CASSPAPSYEQYF.

The genes are TRBV12-3 or TRBV12-4 and TRBJ2-1; D perhaps matches TRBD2 (5 bases). CDR3 length equals 15 residues. V lost 6 bases to trimming and J lost 5 bases, with 17 bases between them. The CDR3 protein is CASRPDLAGHNEQFF. CDR3 coding DNA: TGTGCCAGCAGACCCGACTTGGCGGGCCACAATGAGCAGTTCTTC.

This chain joins TRBV5-1 and TRBJ1-6; 10 bases are a match to TRBD1. The CDR3 consists of 15 residues. The germline gives CDR1 SGHRS, CDR2 YFSETQ. The junction had 3 bases not matched to a gene; V was cut back by 0 bases and J by 9 bases. The CDR3 DNA reads as TGCGCCAGCAGCTTGGGGGGGACAGGGGTTTCACCCCTCCACTTT. Amino acids: CASSLGGTGVSPLHF. Looking up the rest from reference TRBV5-1 and TRBJ1-6 gives the full variable domain: KAGVTQTPRYLIKTRGQQVTLSCSPISGHRSVSWYQQTPGQGLQFLFEYFSETQRNKGNFPGRFSGRQFSNSRSEMNVSTLELGDSALYLCASSLGGTGVSPLHFGNGTRLTVT.

The chain employs TRBV5-5 and TRBJ1-3; 10 bases align to TRBD1. The CDR3 is 16 amino acids. The J segment lost 4 bases and the V segment lost 4 bases, leaving 8 bases of the junction unmatched. Germline CDR1 and CDR2: SGHKS and YYEKEE (reference sequence). CDR3 loop: CASSLNPGQGGNTIYF. The DNA of the CDR3 is TGTGCCAGCAGCCTGAACCCGGGACAGGGGGGAAACACCATATATTTT.

The chain couples TRBV19 to TRBJ2-3; 10 nucleotides line up with TRBD1. The V segment lost 6 bases and the J segment 7 bases; nucleotides outside the gene matches: 7. This CDR3 comprises 14 residues. Germline CDR1 LNHDA, CDR2 SQIVND (reference sequence). CDR3 amino acids: CASRWGQGPYTQYF. The DNA of the CDR3 is TGTGCCAGTAGATGGGGACAGGGGCCCTATACGCAGTATTTT.

This clonotype was found a few times. V usage is TRBV7-3 and J usage is TRBJ2-3; the D gene is possibly TRBD1 (6 bases). The V gene's germline CDR1 is SGHTA and CDR2 FQGTGA. CDR3 size: 15 residues. V was shortened by 4 bases and J by 4 bases, with 15 bases between the two germline ends. CDR3 nucleotides: TGTGCCAGCAGCTCCCGCCGACCAGGGGCAGATACGCAGTATTTT. Translation gives CASSSRRPGADTQYF.

This clonotype was counted a few times. The chain combines TRBV28 with TRBJ2-7; possibly TRBD2 for D (6 bases). This CDR3 region has 13 residues. The V end was cut by 5 bases, the J end by 4 bases, with 12 bases between. CDR1 MDHEN and CDR2 SYDVKM come from the germline V gene. CDR3 amino acids: CASSLALFYEQYF. The DNA of the CDR3 is TGTGCCAGCAGTCTAGCGCTTTTTTACGAGCAGTACTTC.

The V and J genes are TRBV20-1 and TRBJ2-5; D is perhaps TRBD1 (5 bases). The CDR3 length is 15 residues. The V end lost 5 bases, the J end lost 0 bases, and 16 bases lay between the germline ends. The germline V gene has CDR1 DFQATT and CDR2 SNEGSKA (reference sequence). The CDR3 coding sequence is TGCAGTGCTGGGGCTCGAAGCGTTTACCAAGAGACCCAGTACTTC. It encodes CSAGARSVYQETQYF.

The chain joins TRBV5-1 to TRBJ2-1, with D possibly TRBD2 on 6 matching bases. Germline assignment: CDR1 SGHRS and CDR2 YFSETQ. Between the trimmed V and J ends, which lost 7 bases and 12 bases, there was a span of 23 bases. The CDR3 is 14 residues long. CDR3 in DNA: TGCGCCAGCTCTGATGGGGCGGCTAACGGGGGGCAGTTCTTC. It translates to CASSDGAANGGQFF.

This clonotype was detected only a few times. The genes are TRBV15 and TRBJ2-3, with 8 bases aligning to TRBD1. The CDR3 length is 16 residues. J gave up 5 bases and V 2 bases, and 9 bases lay outside the gene matches. Germline V gene lookup returns CDR1 LNHNV and CDR2 YYDKDF (reference sequence). In DNA, the CDR3 is TGTGCCACCAGCAGACCGCAGGGGGCCCAGGGAGATACGCAGTATTTT. Its translation is CATSRPQGAQGDTQYF.

This clonotype was seen a handful of times. The chain is built from TRBV7-2 and TRBJ2-1; 11 bases map to TRBD2. V shed 5 bases and J 6 bases; nucleotides not matched to a gene: 6. There are 15 residues in the CDR3. Germline values: CDR1 SGHTA, CDR2 FQGNSA. DNA for the CDR3: TGTGCCAGCAGCCAACTAGCGGGAGTGGCCAATGAGCAGTTCTTC. Protein product: CASSQLAGVANEQFF.

There are a few counts of this clonotype. The chain links TRBV7-3 to TRBJ2-5, with D possibly being TRBD1 (5 bases). Germline assignment: CDR1 SGHTA and CDR2 FQGTGA. CDR3 size: 16 residues. V dropped 3 bases and J dropped 7 bases, with 21 bases sitting between them. CDR3 nucleotide sequence: TGTGCCAGCAGCTTGGACCCGACAGCCCCCAGAGGGACCCAGTACTTC. Protein product: CASSLDPTAPRGTQYF.

This clonotype was found a few times. V gene TRBV28 combines with J gene TRBJ1-3; TRBD1 matches 10 bases. Germline V gives CDR1 MDHEN, CDR2 SYDVKM. Trimming cost V 6 bases and J 4 bases; bases outside gene matches: 6. The length of the CDR3 is 15 residues. CDR3 nucleotides: TGTGCCAGCAGAAGGACAGGGGGAAGCGGAAACACCATATATTTT. Its protein product is CASRRTGGSGNTIYF.

This chain joins TRBV20-1 and TRBJ2-1; D unclear. In germline, CDR1 is DFQATT, CDR2 SNEGSKA (reference sequence). The CDR3 runs to 10 residues. Deletions cut 5 bases from V and 9 bases from J, with 8 bases between. Written as DNA, the CDR3 is TGCAGTGCTTTGATCGGTGAGCAGTTCTTC. Protein product: CSALIGEQFF.

V usage is TRBV7-2 and J usage is TRBJ2-7; 14 bases are a match to TRBD2. Germline CDR1 reads SGHTA; CDR2 reads FQGNSA. The length of the CDR3 is 16 residues. With 4 bases clipped from V and 6 bases from J, the junction kept 8 bases outside the gene matches. The CDR3 region has the DNA TGTGCCAGCAGCTCGCCCGGGACTAGCGGGAGAGGCGAGCAGTACTTC. This translates into CASSSPGTSGRGEQYF.

This clonotype was seen only a few times. The chain has TRBV11-2 and TRBJ2-3, with D possibly TRBD2 on 6 matching bases. CDR3 size: 14 residues. CDR1 is SGHAT, CDR2 FQNNGV, per germline. V was trimmed by 1 base and J by 4 bases, leaving 9 bases between them. CDR3 nucleotide sequence: TGTGCCAGCAGCTTAGCGCGGGATTCAGATACGCAGTATTTT. Protein product: CASSLARDSDTQYF. Complete variable domain (other parts from reference TRBV11-2 and TRBJ2-3): EAGVAQSPRYKIIEKRQSVAFWCNPISGHATLYWYQQILGQGPKLLIQFQNNGVVDDSQLPKDRFSAERLKGVDSTLKIQPAKLEDSAVYLCASSLARDSDTQYFGPGTRLTVL.

In this sample, this clonotype turned up once. A much larger clone is a single base away; this may be a read error. The V and J genes are TRBV5-1 and TRBJ2-1, with TRBD2 matching 7 bases. In germline, CDR1 is SGHRS, CDR2 YFSETQ. The CDR3 covers 16 residues. Here the CDR3 DNA reads TGCGCCATCAGCTTGGGGGGGAGCCTCTCCTACAATGAGCAGTTCTTC. Translating it yields CAISLGGSLSYNEQFF.

This chain links TRBV14 with TRBJ2-7, with D unclear. Germline assignment: CDR1 SGHDN and CDR2 FVKESK. The CDR3 extends over 13 amino acids. V gave up 1 base and J gave up 6 bases, with 10 bases separating them. CDR3: CASSQVLGSEQYF. CDR3 DNA: TGTGCCAGCAGCCAAGTTTTGGGCTCCGAGCAGTACTTC.

This clonotype was observed many times. This chain links TRBV4-3 with TRBJ2-1; no reliable D call. Deletions cut 0 bases from V and 3 bases from J, with 12 bases between. The CDR3 is made up of 16 amino acids. Germline V gives CDR1 LGHNA, CDR2 YSLEER. CDR3 amino acids: CASSQDWEARYNEQFF. CDR3 coding DNA: TGCGCCAGCAGCCAAGACTGGGAAGCCCGCTACAATGAGCAGTTCTTC.